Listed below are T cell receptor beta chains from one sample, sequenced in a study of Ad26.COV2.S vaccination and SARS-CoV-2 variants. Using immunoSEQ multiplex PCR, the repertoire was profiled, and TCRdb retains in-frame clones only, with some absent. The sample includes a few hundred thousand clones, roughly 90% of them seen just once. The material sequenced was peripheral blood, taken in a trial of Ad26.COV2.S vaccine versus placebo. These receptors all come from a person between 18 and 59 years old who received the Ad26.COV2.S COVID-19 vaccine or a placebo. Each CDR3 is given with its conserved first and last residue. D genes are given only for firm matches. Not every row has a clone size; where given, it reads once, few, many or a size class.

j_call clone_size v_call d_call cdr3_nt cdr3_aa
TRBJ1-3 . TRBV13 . TGTGCCAGCAGCTTAGGTTCCGGAAACACCATATATTTT CASSLGSGNTIYF
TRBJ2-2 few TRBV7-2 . TGTGCCAGCAGCTTAGTGGAGGGCGGCTTACAATACGCCGGGGAGCTGTTTTTT CASSLVEGGLQYAGELFF
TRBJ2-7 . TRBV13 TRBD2 TGTGCCAGCAGCCCCCCCGGGACTAGCGTCGAGCAGTACTTC CASSPPGTSVEQYF
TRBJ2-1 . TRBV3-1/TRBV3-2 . TGTGCCAGCAGCCAAGTTTTTTATATGGGCAATGAGCAGTTCTTC CASSQVFYMGNEQFF
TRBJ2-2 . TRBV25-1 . TGTGCCAGCAGTGAAACGACGTACACCGGGGAGCTGTTTTTT CASSETTYTGELFF
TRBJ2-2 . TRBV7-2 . TGTGCCAGCAGCCGATTCACCGGGGAGCTGTTTTTT CASSRFTGELFF
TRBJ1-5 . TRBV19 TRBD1 TGTGCCAGTAGTATGGACAGGGGGATCGGGTTCAGTCAGCCCCAGCATTTT CASSMDRGIGFSQPQHF
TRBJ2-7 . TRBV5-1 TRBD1 TGCGCCAGCAGCTTGAGACAGGGGGCCGGAGGCGAGCAGTACTTC CASSLRQGAGGEQYF
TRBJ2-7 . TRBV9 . TGTGCCAGCAGCGTCAATCTCATGGGGTCTCCCTACGAGCAGTACTTC CASSVNLMGSPYEQYF
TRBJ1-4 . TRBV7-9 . TGTGCCAGCAGCTTCCAGGAAACAACTAATGAAAAACTGTTTTTT CASSFQETTNEKLFF
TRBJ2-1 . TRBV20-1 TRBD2 TGCAGTGCTAGTAGAGGGTACGGCGGGGGGCGATCCTACAATGAGCAGTTCTTC CSASRGYGGGRSYNEQFF
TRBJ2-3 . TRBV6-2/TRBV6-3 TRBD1 TGTGCCAGCAGTTTCAGACTACCGGGACAGGGGTATGTGGATACGCAGTATTTT CASSFRLPGQGYVDTQYF
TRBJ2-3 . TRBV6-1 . TGTGCCAGCAGTGACCCTTCAGGGTCGCAAACACTGGATACGCAGTATTTT CASSDPSGSQTLDTQYF
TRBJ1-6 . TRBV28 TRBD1 TGTGCCAGCAGTTCACCAAGGGGGCTGGGGCTCAGGGGTAGTCGAAATTCACCCCTCCACTTT CASSSPRGLGLRGSRNSPLHF
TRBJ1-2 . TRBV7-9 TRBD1 TGTGCCAGCAGCTCCAATCAGGGGGTAAATGGCTACACCTTC CASSSNQGVNGYTF
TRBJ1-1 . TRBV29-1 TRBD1 TGCAGCGTCCTGGGACAGGGGTTCACTGAAGCTTTCTTT CSVLGQGFTEAFF
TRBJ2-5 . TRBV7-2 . TGTGCCAGCAGCTTGGGGGGGGCACAAGAGACCCAGTACTTC CASSLGGAQETQYF
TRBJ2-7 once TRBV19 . TGTGCCAGTAGTATAGGTACTGATACCTACGAGCAGTACTTC CASSIGTDTYEQYF
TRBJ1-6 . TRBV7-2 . TGTGCCAGCACCCTGCAGGGGCCCACTCTAGGTTCACCCCTCCACTTT CASTLQGPTLGSPLHF
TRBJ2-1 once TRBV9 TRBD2 TGTGCCAGCAGCGCTCGGGAGGGGAATGGGGTGGATGAGCAGTTCTTC CASSAREGNGVDEQFF
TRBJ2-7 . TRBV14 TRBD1 TGTGCCAGCAGCCCGGGGACAGATCAGTACTTC CASSPGTDQYF
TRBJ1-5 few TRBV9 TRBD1 TGTGCCAGCAGCTCCGGGACAGGGGGTATTAGCAATCAGCCCCAGCATTTT CASSSGTGGISNQPQHF
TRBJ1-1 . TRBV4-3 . TGCGCCAGCAGCCTGGCCGGCGTGAACACTGAAGCTTTCTTT CASSLAGVNTEAFF
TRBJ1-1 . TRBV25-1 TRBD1 TGTGCCAGCAGTGGGGGACAGGCCCTGAACACTGAAGCTTTCTTT CASSGGQALNTEAFF
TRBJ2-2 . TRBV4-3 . TGCGCCAGCAGCCATCGACCGGGACAGAACACCGGGGAGCTGTTTTTT CASSHRPGQNTGELFF
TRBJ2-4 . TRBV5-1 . TGCGCCAGCAGCATGGACTCTTTAGGCGGAAACATTCAGTACTTC CASSMDSLGGNIQYF
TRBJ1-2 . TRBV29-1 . TGCAGCGTTGACCCTCCTGGGGGCTACACCTTC CSVDPPGGYTF
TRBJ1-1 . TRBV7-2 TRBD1 TGTGCCAGCAGCTTAGCCGGGACAGGGCGGTACACTGAAGCTTTCTTT CASSLAGTGRYTEAFF
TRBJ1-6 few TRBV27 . TGTGCCAGCCGCTCCTCGGGACGGCTCTACTCACCCCTCCACTTT CASRSSGRLYSPLHF
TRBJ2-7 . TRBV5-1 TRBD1 TGCGCCAGCAGCTTCCAGGGGGCTTACGAGCAGTACTTC CASSFQGAYEQYF
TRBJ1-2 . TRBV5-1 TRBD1 TGCGCCAGCACCCTAGACAGGGGCTATGGCTACACCTTC CASTLDRGYGYTF
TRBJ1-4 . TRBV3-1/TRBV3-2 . TGTGCCAGCAGTACCCTGCAGGGGCAAAAACTGTTTTTT CASSTLQGQKLFF
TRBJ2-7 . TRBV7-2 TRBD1 TGTGCCAGCAGCTTAACAGGGGGCTACGAGCAGTACTTC CASSLTGGYEQYF
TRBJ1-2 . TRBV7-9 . TGTGCCAGCAGCTTAGTCCCATCTTATGGCTACACCTTC CASSLVPSYGYTF
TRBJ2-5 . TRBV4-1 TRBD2 TGCGCCAGCAGCCAAGAAAAACTAGCGGTACAAGAGACCCAGTACTTC CASSQEKLAVQETQYF
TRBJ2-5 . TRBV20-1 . TGCAGTGCGGACCCGGAGACCCAGTACTTC CSADPETQYF
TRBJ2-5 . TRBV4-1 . TGCGCCAGCAGCCAAGTCCCCGTCCAGGGGAAAGAGACCCAGTACTTC CASSQVPVQGKETQYF
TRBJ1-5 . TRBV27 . TGTGCCAGCAGTGCCAGTCCCAATCAGCCCCAGCATTTT CASSASPNQPQHF
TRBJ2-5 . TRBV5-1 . TGCGCCAGCAGCGGTGGGGAGAAAGAGACCCAGTACTTC CASSGGEKETQYF
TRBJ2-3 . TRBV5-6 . TGTGCCAGCAGCTTGGCCGGCGGGGGCAGGACAGATACGCAGTATTTT CASSLAGGGRTDTQYF
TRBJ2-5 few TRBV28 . TGTGCCAGCACTAGCGCAGAGACCCAGTACTTC CASTSAETQYF
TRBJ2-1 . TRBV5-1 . TGCGCCAGCAGCTTCGACGGTGAGCAGTTCTTC CASSFDGEQFF
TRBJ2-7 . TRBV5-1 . TGCGCCAGCAGCTTGGTCGCCCGGGGACCCTACGAGCAGTACTTC CASSLVARGPYEQYF
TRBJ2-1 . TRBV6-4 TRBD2 TGTGCCAGCAGTGACTTGGCGGGGGGGAACAATGAGCAGTTCTTC CASSDLAGGNNEQFF
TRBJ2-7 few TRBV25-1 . TGTGCCAGCAGTGCCTCTCTGACAGCCTCGTGGGAGCAGTACTTC CASSASLTASWEQYF
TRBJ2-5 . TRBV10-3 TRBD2 TGTGCCACGACCCCGGGCGGGGGAGGTCAAGAGACCCAGTACTTC CATTPGGGGQETQYF
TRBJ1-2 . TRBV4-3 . TGCGCCAGCAGCCAAGAAGGGACTAGTGGGGGTTATGGCTACACCTTC CASSQEGTSGGYGYTF
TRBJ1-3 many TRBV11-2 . TGTGCCAGCAGCTTATGGGGGAACTCTGGAAACACCATATATTTT CASSLWGNSGNTIYF
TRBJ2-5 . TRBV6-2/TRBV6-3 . TGTGCCAGCAGCCCCAGGACAGAACAGACCCAGTACTTC CASSPRTEQTQYF
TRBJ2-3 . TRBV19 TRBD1 TGTGCCAGTAGTAACACCGGGACAGGGACAGATACGCAGTATTTT CASSNTGTGTDTQYF
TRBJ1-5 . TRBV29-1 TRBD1 TGCAGCGTAAGGGACAGGGGGCTCCAGCCCCAGCATTTT CSVRDRGLQPQHF
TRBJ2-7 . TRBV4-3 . TGCGCCAGCAGCCAAGGATATGTCTCCCTGGGCGAGCAGTACTTC CASSQGYVSLGEQYF
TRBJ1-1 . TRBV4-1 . TGCGCCAGCAGCCAAGGAATAGTAGGCCTGGGGAACACTGAAGCTTTCTTT CASSQGIVGLGNTEAFF
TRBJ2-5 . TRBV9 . TGTGCCAGCAGCGTCCTCGAGGGCCTCGACGGAGAGACCCAGTACTTC CASSVLEGLDGETQYF
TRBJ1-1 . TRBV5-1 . TGCGCCAGCAGCTTGTTTGGCAGGATGATGAACACTGAAGCTTTCTTT CASSLFGRMMNTEAFF
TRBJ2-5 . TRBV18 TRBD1 TGTGCCAGCTCACAAGGACAGGGAAATCTTGAGACCCAGTACTTC CASSQGQGNLETQYF
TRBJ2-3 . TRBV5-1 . TGCGCCAGCAGCTTGGTCGGGGGGCTTAGCACAGATACGCAGTATTTT CASSLVGGLSTDTQYF
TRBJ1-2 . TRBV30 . TGTGCCTGGACCCCTTGGGAGGCTCCTAGGTATGGCTACACCTTC CAWTPWEAPRYGYTF
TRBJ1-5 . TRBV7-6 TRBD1 TGTGCCAGCAGCATAACAGGGGCACAGCCCCAGCATTTT CASSITGAQPQHF
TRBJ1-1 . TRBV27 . TGTGCCAGCAGTTTGGTGTTAGGGGTCAGGGAGGAAGCTTTCTTT CASSLVLGVREEAFF